The 4 T cell receptor beta chains presented below share a single source sample, sequenced in a study of blood T cell repertoires in COVID-19. Sequenced by immunoSEQ multiplex PCR; TCRdb stores in-frame clones only, minus some. The sample contains some 220,000 clones, roughly 85% of which appear only once. Sequencing input: peripheral blood. These receptors originate from a man in his fifties with COVID-19, enrolled during active disease.

This clone has only one observation. The chain employs TRBV6-6 and TRBJ1-6; maybe TRBD1 (6 bases). The CDR3 runs 13 residues. Trimming took off 5 bases at V and 10 bases at J, with 12 bases between the two ends. The V gene's germline CDR1 is MNHNY and CDR2 SVGAGI (reference sequence). The CDR3 DNA sequence: TGTGCCAGCAGTCGCAGGACAGCCTCACCCCTCCACTTT. It is translated as CASSRRTASPLHF.

The V gene is TRBV19, the J gene TRBJ1-5, with 10 bases identical to TRBD1. Germline CDR1 and CDR2: LNHDA and SQIVND (reference sequence). CDR3 length: 14 residues. V lost 4 bases, J lost 12 bases, and 9 bases stayed unmatched. This chain's CDR3 is CASSRDRGGSLQHF. CDR3 in DNA: TGTGCCAGTAGTAGGGACAGGGGCGGGTCGCTCCAGCATTTT. Variable domain in full (rest from reference TRBV19 and TRBJ1-5): DGGITQSPKYLFRKEGQNVTLSCEQNLNHDAMYWYRQDPGQGLRLIYYSQIVNDFQKGDIAEGYSVSREKKESFPLTVTSAQKNPTAFYLCASSRDRGGSLQHFGDGTRLSIL.

This chain uses TRBV6-5 with TRBJ2-3, with D possibly being TRBD2 (5 bases). V lost 6 bases, J lost 2 bases, and 9 bases lay in between. This CDR3 region has 13 residues. Per germline, CDR1 MNHEY and CDR2 SVGAGI. CDR3 DNA: TGTGCCAGCAGCGGGATCCTCACAGATACGCAGTATTTT. Translating it yields CASSGILTDTQYF.

This clone has a handful of counts. The chain has TRBV7-2 and TRBJ1-6; a weak D match, TRBD1 (6 bases). The length of the CDR3 is 16 residues. Germline values: CDR1 SGHTA, CDR2 FQGNSA. With 3 bases removed from V and 5 bases from J, the gap between germline ends came to 14 bases. CDR3 nucleotide sequence: TGTGCCAGCAGCTTGTCGTTCAGGGGAAATAATTCACCCCTCCACTTT. Its translation: CASSLSFRGNNSPLHF. The full variable domain, in which reference TRBV7-2 and TRBJ1-6 provide the parts outside the CDR3, is GAGVSQSPSNKVTEKGKDVELRCDPISGHTALYWYRQSLGQGLEFLIYFQGNSAPDKSGLPSDRFSAERTGGSVSTLTIQRTQQEDSAVYLCASSLSFRGNNSPLHFGNGTRLTVT.